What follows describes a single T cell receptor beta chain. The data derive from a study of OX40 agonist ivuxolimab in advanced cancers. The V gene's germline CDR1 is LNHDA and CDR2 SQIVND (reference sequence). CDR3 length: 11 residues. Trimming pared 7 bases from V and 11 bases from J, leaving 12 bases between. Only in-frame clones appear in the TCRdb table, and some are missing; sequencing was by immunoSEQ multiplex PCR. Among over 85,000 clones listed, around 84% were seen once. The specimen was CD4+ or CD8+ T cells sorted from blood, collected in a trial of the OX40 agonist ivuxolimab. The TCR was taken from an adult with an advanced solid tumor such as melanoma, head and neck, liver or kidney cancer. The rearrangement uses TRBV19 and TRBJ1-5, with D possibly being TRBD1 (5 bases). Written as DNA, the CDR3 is TGTGCCAGTAAGGGGTACGGGGCCCAGCATTTT. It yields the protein CASKGYGAQHF.